The subject of this entry is one TCR beta chain. The CDR3 is 15 residues long. Germline CDR1 and CDR2: MGHRA and YSYEKL. V was pared by 4 bases and J by 3 bases, with 14 bases between. Authors' data handling: Scientists estimated how many nucleated cells there were by amplifying reference gene primers. Produced via immunoSEQ multiplex PCR; TCRdb's table is partial and in-frame only. V, J and clone size were drawn from that table, and D and trimming were deduced from the DNA. The table lists 11,000 to 15,000 clones, around 91% of them singletons. The record originates from a study of blood T cell repertoires in COVID-19. In the study overall: Material from acute and convalescent COVID-19 was sourced from the United States, Italy and Spain.

The clonotype was recovered from a human donor in a cohort sampled during active COVID-19. Sequenced input: peripheral blood. The chain carries TRBV4-1 and TRBJ2-3; a possible D gene is TRBD1 (6 bases). The CDR3 bases are TGCGCCAGCAGCCCCACAGGGTGGGAAACAGATACGCAGTATTTT. It encodes CASSPTGWETDTQYF.